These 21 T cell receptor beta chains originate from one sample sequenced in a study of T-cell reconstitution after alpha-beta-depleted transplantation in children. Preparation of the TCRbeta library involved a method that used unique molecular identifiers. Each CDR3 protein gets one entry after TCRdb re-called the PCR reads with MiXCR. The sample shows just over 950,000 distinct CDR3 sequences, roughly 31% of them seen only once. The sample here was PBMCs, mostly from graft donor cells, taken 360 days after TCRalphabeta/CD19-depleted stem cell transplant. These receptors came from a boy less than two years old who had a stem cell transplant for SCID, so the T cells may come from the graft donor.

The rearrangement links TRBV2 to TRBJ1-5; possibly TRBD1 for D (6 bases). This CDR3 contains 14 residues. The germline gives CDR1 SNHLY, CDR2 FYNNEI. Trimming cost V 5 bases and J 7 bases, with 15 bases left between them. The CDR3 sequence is CASSPRGSGQPQHF. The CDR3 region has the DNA TGTGCCAGCAGTCCCAGGGGTTCGGGGCAGCCCCAGCATTTT. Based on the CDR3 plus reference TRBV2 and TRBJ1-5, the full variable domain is EPEVTQTPSHQVTQMGQEVILRCVPISNHLYFYWYRQILGQKVEFLVSFYNNEISEKSEIFDDQFSVERPDGSNFTLKIRSTKLEDSAMYFCASSPRGSGQPQHFGDGTRLSIL.

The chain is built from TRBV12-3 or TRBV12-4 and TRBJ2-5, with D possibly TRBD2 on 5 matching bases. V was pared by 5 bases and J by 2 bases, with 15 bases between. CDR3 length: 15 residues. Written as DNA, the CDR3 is TGTGCCAGCAGTCCCCTAAATCCGGGGCAAGAGACCCAGTACTTC. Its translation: CASSPLNPGQETQYF.

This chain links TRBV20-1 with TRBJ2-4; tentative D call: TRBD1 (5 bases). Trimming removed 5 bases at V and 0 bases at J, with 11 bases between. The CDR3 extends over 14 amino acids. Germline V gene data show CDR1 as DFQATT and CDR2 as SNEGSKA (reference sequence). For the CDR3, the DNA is TGCAGTGCTGGCCCACAGGCAGCCAAAAACATTCAGTACTTC. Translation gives CSAGPQAAKNIQYF.

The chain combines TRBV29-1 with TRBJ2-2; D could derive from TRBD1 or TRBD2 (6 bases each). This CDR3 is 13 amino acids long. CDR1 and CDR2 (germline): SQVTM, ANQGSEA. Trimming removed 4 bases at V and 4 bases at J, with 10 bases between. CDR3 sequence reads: CSVGGAGTGELFF. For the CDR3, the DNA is TGCAGCGTTGGGGGGGCTGGCACCGGGGAGCTGTTTTTT.

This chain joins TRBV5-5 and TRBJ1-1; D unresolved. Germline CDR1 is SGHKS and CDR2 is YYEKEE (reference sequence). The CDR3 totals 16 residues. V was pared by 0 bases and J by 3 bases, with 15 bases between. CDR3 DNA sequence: TGTGCCAGCAGCTTGGCCAGGTTTGTTTTGGACACTGAAGCTTTCTTT. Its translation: CASSLARFVLDTEAFF. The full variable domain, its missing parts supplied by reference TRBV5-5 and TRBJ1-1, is DAGVTQSPTHLIKTRGQQVTLRCSPISGHKSVSWYQQVLGQGPQFIFQYYEKEERGRGNFPDRFSARQFPNYSSELNVNALLLGDSALYLCASSLARFVLDTEAFFGQGTRLTVV.

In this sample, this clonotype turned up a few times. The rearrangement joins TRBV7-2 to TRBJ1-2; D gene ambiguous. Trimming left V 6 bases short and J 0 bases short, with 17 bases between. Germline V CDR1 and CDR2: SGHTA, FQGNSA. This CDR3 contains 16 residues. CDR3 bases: TGTGCCAGCAGGTCCGAATCCCGTGTAGCTAACTATGGCTACACCTTC. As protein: CASRSESRVANYGYTF.

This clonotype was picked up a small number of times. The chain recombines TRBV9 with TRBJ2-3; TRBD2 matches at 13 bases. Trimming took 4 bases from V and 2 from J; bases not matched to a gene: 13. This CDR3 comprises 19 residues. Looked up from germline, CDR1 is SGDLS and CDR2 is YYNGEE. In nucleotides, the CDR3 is TGTGCCAGCAGCCACGGACTAGCGGGGGCCCGACCACTCACAGATACGCAGTATTTT. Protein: CASSHGLAGARPLTDTQYF.

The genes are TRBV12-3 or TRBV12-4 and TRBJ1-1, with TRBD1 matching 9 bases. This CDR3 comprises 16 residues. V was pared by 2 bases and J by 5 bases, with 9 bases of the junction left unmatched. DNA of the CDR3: TGTGCCAGCAGTTTACAGGGGACAGGGATGGGGACTGAAGCTTTCTTT. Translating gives CASSLQGTGMGTEAFF.

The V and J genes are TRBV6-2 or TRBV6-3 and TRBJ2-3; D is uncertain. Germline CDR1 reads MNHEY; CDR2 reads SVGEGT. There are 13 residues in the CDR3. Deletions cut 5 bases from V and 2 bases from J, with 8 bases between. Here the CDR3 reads CASSRQFTDTQYF. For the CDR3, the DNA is TGTGCCAGCAGTCGTCAGTTCACAGATACGCAGTATTTT.

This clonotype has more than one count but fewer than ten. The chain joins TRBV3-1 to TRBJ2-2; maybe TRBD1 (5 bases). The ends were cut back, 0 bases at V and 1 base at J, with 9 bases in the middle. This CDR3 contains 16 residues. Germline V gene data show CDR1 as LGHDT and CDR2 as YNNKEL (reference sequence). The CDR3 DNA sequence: TGTGCCAGCAGCCAAGATTTTACAGGGAACACCGGGGAGCTGTTTTTT. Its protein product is CASSQDFTGNTGELFF.

The CDR3 coding sequence is TGTGCCACCAGCAGTAAGTTAGGGGGGCCGACGGATGAGCAGTTCTTC. Its translation is CATSSKLGGPTDEQFF. This chain connects TRBV15 to TRBJ2-1; D could derive from TRBD1 or TRBD2 (6 bases each). The CDR3 runs to 16 residues. Trimming stripped 3 bases from V and 8 bases from J, with 20 bases between. Germline V CDR1 and CDR2: LNHNV, YYDKDF (reference sequence).

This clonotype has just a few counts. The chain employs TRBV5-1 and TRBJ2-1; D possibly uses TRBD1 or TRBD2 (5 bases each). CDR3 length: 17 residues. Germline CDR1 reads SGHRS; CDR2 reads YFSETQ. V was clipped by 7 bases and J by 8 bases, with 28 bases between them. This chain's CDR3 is CASGRYPTGTPTDEQFF. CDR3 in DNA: TGCGCCAGCGGACGTTACCCCACCGGGACCCCGACAGATGAGCAGTTCTTC.

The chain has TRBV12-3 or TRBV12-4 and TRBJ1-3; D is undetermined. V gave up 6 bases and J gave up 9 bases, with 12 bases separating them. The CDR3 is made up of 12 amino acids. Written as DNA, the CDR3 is TGTGCCAGCAGAGCGGACGGGCCCACCATATATTTT. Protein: CASRADGPTIYF.

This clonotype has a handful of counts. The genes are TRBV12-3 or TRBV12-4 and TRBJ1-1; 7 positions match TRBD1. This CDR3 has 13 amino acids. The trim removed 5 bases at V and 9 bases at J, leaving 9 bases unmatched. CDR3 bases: TGTGCCAGCAGTCAACTCCGGGACAGCCAAGCTTTCTTT. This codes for CASSQLRDSQAFF.

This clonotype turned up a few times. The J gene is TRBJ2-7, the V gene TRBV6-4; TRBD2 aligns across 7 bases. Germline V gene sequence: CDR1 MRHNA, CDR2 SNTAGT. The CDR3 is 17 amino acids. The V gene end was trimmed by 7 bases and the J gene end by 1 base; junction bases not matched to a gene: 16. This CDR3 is CASTSYLLANASYEQYF. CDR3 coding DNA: TGTGCCAGCACCTCCTATCTACTAGCGAACGCTTCCTACGAGCAGTACTTC.

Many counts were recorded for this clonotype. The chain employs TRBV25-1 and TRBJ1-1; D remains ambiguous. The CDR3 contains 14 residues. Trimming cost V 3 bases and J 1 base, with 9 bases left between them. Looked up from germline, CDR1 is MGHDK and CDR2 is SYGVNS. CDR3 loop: CASSEVGRNTEAFF. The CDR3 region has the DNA TGTGCCAGCAGTGAGGTTGGGAGGAACACTGAAGCTTTCTTT. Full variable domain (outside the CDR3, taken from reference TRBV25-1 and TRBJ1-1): EADIYQTPRYLVIGTGKKITLECSQTMGHDKMYWYQQDPGMELHLIHYSYGVNSTEKGDLSSESTVSRIRTEHFPLTLESARPSHTSQYLCASSEVGRNTEAFFGQGTRLTVV.

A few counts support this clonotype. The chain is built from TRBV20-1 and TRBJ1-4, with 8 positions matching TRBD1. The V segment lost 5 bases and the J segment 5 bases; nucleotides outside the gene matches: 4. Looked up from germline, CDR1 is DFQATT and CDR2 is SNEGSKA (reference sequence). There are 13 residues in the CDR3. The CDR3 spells CSAPGGGNEKLFF. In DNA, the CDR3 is TGCAGTGCTCCAGGGGGCGGGAATGAAAAACTGTTTTTT.

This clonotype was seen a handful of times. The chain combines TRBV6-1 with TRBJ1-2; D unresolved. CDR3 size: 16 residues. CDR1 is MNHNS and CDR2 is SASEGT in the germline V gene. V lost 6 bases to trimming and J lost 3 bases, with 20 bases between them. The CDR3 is CASSPNLGQIYYGYTF. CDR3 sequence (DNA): TGTGCCAGCAGCCCCAACCTAGGGCAGATCTACTATGGCTACACCTTC.

For the CDR3, the DNA is TGCGCCAGCAGCTTGGTTGCAGGGGTCGGGGAGACCCAGTACTTC. This encodes CASSLVAGVGETQYF. J is TRBJ2-5 and V is TRBV5-1; TRBD1 is a possible D gene (6 bases). V lost 0 bases and J lost 5, with 14 bases in between. The CDR3 runs 15 residues. The germline CDR1 and CDR2 sequences are SGHRS and YFSETQ. The full variable domain, in which reference TRBV5-1 and TRBJ2-5 provide the parts outside the CDR3, is KAGVTQTPRYLIKTRGQQVTLSCSPISGHRSVSWYQQTPGQGLQFLFEYFSETQRNKGNFPGRFSGRQFSNSRSEMNVSTLELGDSALYLCASSLVAGVGETQYFGPGTRLLVL.

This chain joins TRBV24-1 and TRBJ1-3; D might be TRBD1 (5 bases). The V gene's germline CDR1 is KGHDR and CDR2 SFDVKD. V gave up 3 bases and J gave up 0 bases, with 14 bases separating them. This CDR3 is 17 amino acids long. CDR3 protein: CATSDEDKTGSGNTIYF. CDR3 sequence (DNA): TGTGCCACCAGTGATGAGGACAAAACGGGCTCTGGAAACACCATATATTTT.

CDR3 residues: CATSRELLSTDTQYF. In DNA form, the CDR3 reads TGTGCCACCAGCAGAGAGCTGCTAAGCACAGATACGCAGTATTTT. The chain links TRBV15 to TRBJ2-3; D not certain. V gave up 0 bases and J gave up 0 bases, with 7 bases separating them. CDR1 and CDR2 (germline): LNHNV, YYDKDF (reference sequence). This CDR3 region has 15 residues.